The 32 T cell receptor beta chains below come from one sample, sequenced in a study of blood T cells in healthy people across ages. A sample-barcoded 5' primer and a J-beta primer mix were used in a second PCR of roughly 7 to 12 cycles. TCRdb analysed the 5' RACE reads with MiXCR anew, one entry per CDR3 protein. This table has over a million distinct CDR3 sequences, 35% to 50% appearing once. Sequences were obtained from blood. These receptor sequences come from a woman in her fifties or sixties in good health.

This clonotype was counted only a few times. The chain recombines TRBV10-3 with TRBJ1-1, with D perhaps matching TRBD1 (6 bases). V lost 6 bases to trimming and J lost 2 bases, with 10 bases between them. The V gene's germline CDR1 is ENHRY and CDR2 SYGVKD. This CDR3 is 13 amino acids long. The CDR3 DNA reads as TGTGCCATCAGACCGGGACATAACACTGAAGCTTTCTTT. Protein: CAIRPGHNTEAFF.

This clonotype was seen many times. The CDR3 sequence: CSVGLPGEQFF. CDR3 bases: TGCAGCGTTGGCCTCCCCGGGGAGCAGTTCTTC. This rearrangement joins TRBV29-1 to TRBJ2-1; unclear D gene. Germline CDR1 is SQVTM and CDR2 is ANQGSEA. V gave up 4 bases and J gave up 10 bases, with 11 bases separating them. The CDR3 has 11 amino acids.

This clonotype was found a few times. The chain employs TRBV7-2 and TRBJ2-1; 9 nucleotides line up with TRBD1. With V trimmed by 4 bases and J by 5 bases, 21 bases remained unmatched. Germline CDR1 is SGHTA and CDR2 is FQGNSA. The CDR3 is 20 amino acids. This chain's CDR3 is CASSSLTPDFRDRADNEQFF. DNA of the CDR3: TGTGCCAGCAGCTCCTTGACGCCTGACTTCCGGGACAGGGCTGACAATGAGCAGTTCTTC.

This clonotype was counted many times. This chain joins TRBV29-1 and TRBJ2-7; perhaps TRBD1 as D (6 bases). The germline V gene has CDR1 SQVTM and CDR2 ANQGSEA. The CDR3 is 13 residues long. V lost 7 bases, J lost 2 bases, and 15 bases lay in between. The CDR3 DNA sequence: TGCAGCGCAGAAGGACAGACACCCTACGAGCAGTACTTC. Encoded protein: CSAEGQTPYEQYF.

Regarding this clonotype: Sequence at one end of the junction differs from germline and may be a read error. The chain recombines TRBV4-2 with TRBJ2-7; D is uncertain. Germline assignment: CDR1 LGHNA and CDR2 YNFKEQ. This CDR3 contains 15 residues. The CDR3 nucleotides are TGTGCCAGCAGCCAAGAGGAGACTCCGTTATTCGAGCGGTACTTC. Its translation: CASSQEETPLFERYF.

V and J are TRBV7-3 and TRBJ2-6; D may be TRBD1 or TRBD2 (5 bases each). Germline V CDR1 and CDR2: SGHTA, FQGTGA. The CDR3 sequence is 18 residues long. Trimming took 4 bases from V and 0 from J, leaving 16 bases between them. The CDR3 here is CASSSPRDGGSGANVLTF. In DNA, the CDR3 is TGTGCCAGCAGCTCACCCCGGGACGGAGGCTCTGGGGCCAACGTCCTGACTTTC.

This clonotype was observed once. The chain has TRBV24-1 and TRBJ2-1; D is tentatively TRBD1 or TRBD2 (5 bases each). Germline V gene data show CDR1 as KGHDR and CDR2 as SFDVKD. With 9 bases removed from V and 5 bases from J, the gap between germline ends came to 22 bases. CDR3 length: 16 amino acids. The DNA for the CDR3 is TGTGCCACCCAAAGAGCCGGGACCCTAAAGAACAATGAGCAGTTCTTC. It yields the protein CATQRAGTLKNNEQFF.

CDR3 DNA sequence: TGCAGCGTTGAGAAGAGGTACGAGCAGTACTTC. It is translated as CSVEKRYEQYF. The J gene is TRBJ2-7, the V gene TRBV29-1, with D unresolved. The germline V gene has CDR1 SQVTM and CDR2 ANQGSEA. This CDR3 has 11 residues. Between the trimmed V and J ends, which lost 3 bases and 4 bases, there was a span of 7 bases.

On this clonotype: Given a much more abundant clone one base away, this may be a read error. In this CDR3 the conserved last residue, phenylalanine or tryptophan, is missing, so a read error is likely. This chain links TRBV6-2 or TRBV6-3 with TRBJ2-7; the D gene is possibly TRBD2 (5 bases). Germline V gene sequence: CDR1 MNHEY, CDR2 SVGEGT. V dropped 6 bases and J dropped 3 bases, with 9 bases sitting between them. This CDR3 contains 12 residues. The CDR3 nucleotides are TGTGCCAGCAGATCCACTAGCTACGAGCAGTACTCC. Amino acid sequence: CASRSTSYEQYS.

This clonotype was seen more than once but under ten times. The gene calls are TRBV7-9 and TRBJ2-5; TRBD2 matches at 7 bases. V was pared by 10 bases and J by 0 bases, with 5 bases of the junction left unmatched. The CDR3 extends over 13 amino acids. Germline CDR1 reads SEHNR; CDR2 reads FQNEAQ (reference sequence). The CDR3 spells CAISGRDQETQYF. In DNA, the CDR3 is TGTGCCATCTCGGGGAGGGACCAAGAGACCCAGTACTTC.

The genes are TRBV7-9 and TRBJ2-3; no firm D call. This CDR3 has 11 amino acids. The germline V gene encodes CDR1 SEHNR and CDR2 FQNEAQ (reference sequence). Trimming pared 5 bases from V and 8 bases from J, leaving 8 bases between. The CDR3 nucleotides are TGTGCCAGCAGCCCAATGGGTACGCAGTATTTT. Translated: CASSPMGTQYF.

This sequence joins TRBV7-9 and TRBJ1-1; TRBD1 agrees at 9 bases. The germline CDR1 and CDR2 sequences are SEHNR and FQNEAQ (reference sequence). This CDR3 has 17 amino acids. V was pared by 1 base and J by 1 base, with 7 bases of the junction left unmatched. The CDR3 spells CASSLGTGGFGNTEAFF. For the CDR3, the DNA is TGTGCCAGCAGCTTAGGTACAGGGGGCTTCGGGAACACTGAAGCTTTCTTT.

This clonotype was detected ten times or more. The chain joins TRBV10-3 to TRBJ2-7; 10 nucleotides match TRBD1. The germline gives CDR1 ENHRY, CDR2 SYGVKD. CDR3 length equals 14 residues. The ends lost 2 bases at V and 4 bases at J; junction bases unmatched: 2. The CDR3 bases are TGTGCCATCAGTGAGGGGGGACAGGGGTACGAGCAGTACTTC. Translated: CAISEGGQGYEQYF.

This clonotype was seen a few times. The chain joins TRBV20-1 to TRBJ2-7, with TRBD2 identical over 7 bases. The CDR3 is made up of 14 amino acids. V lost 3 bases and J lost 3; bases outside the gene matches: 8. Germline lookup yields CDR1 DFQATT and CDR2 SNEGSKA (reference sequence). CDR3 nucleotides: TGCAGTGCTAGGGAGGGACTACCCAACTACGAGCAGTACTTC. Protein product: CSAREGLPNYEQYF.

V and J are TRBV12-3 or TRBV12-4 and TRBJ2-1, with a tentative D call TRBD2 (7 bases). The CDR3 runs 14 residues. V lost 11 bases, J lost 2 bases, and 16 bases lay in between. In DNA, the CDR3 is TGTGCCTCCCGGCCCGGGGGGCCCTACAATGAGCAGTTCTTC. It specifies CASRPGGPYNEQFF.

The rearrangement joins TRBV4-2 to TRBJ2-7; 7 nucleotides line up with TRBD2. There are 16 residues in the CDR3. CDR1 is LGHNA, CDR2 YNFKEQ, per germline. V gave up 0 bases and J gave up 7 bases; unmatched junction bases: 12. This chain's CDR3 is CASSQEAAGIYNEQYF. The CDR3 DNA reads TGTGCCAGCAGCCAAGAGGCAGCGGGAATATACAATGAGCAGTACTTC.

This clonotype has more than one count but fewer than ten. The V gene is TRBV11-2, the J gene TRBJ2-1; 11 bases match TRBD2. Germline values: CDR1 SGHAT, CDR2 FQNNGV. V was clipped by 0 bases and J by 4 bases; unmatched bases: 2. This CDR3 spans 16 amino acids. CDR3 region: CASSLETSGNYNEQFF. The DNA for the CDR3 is TGTGCCAGCAGCTTAGAGACTAGCGGGAATTACAATGAGCAGTTCTTC.

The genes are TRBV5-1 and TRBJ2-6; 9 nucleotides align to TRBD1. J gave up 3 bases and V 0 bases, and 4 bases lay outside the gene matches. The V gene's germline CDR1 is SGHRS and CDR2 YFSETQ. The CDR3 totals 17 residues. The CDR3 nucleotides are TGCGCCAGCAGCTTGGGGGACAGGGTAGGTGGGGCCAACGTCCTGACTTTC. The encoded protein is CASSLGDRVGGANVLTF.

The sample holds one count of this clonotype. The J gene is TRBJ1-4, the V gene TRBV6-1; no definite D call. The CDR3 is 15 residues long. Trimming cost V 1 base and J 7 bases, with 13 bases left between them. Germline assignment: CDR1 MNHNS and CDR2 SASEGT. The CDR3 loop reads CASSEGLGMSEKLFF. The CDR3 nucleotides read TGTGCCAGCAGTGAAGGTCTAGGGATGAGTGAAAAACTGTTTTTT.

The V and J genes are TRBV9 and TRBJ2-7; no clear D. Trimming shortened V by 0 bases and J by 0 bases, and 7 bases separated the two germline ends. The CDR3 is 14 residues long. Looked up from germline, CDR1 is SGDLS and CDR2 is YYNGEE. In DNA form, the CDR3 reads TGTGCCAGCAGCGTAGCGGCGGACTCCTACGAGCAGTACTTC. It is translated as CASSVAADSYEQYF.

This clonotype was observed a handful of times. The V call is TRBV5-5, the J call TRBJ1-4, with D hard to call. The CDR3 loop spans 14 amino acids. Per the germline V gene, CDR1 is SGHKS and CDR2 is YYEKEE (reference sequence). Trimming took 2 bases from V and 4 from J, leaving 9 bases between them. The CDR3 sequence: CASSLKQNNEKLFF. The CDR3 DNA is TGTGCCAGCAGCTTAAAACAGAATAATGAAAAACTGTTTTTT.

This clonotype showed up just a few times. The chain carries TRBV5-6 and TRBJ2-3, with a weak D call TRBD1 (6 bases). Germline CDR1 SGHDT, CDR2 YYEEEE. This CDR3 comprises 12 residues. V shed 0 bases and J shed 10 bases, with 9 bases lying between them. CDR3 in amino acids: CASSLARGAQYF. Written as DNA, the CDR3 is TGTGCCAGCAGCTTGGCCAGGGGCGCGCAGTATTTT.

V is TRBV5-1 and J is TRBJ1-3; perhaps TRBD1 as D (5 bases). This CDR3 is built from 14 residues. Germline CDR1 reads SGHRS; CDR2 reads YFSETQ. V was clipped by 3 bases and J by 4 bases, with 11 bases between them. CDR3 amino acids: CASSSPGVGNTIYF. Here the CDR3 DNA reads TGCGCCAGCAGCTCCCCGGGGGTAGGAAACACCATATATTTT.

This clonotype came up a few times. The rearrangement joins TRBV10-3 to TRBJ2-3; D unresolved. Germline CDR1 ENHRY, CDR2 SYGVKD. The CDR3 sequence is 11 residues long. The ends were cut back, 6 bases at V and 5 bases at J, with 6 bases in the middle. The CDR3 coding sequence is TGTGCCATCAGCTTTGGAGATACGCAGTATTTT. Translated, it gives CAISFGDTQYF.

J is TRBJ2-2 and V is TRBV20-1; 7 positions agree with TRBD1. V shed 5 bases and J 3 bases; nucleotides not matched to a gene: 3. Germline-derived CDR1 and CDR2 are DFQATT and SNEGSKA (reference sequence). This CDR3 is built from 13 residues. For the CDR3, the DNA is TGCAGTGCTTGGGACAGCTACACCGGGGAGCTGTTTTTT. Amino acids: CSAWDSYTGELFF.

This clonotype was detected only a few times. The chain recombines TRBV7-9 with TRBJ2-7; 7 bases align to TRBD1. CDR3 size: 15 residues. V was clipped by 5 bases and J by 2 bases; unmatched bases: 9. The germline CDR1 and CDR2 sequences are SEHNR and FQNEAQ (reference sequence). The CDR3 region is CASSGEQGSPYEQYF. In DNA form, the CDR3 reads TGTGCCAGCAGCGGAGAACAGGGGTCTCCCTACGAGCAGTACTTC.

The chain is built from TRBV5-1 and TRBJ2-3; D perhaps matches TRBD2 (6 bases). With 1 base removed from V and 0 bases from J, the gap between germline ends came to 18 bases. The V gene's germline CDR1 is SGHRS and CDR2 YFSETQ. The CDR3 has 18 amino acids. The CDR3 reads CASSLRGFRGISTDTQYF. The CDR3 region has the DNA TGCGCCAGCAGCTTGCGGGGGTTTCGCGGGATTAGCACAGATACGCAGTATTTT.

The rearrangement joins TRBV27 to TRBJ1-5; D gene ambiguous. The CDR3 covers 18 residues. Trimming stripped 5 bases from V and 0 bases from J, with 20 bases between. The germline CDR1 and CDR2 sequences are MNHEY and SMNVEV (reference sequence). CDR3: CASSPTIMGSYSNQPQHF. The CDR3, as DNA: TGTGCCAGCAGTCCTACGATAATGGGCAGCTATAGCAATCAGCCCCAGCATTTT.

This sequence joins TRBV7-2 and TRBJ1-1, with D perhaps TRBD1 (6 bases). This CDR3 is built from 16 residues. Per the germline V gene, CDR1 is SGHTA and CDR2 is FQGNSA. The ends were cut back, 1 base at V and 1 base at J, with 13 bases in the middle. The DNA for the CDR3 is TGTGCCAGCAGCTTAGGCCCAGCAGGGGCGAACACTGAAGCTTTCTTT. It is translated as CASSLGPAGANTEAFF.

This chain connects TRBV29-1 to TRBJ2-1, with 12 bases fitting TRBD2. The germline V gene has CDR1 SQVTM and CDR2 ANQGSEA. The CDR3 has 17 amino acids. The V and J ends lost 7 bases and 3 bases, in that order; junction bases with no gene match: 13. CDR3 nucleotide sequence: TGCAGCGCGTCTCTTCTAGCGGGAGGGCTAATCTACAATGAGCAGTTCTTC. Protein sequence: CSASLLAGGLIYNEQFF.

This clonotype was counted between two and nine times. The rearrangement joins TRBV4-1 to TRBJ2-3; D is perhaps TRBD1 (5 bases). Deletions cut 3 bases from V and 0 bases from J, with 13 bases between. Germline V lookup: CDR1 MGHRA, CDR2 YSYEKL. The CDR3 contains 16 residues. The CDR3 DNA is TGCGCCAGCAGCCAGCTCGCTGGGGCCAGCACAGATACGCAGTATTTT. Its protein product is CASSQLAGASTDTQYF.

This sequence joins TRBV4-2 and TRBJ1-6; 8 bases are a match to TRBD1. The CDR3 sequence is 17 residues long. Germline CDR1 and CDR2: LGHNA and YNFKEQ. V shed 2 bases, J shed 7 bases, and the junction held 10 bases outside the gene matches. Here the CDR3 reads CASSQSTGAYTNSPLHF. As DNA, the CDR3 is TGTGCCAGCAGCCAATCGACAGGGGCCTACACCAATTCACCCCTCCACTTT.